The T cell receptor beta chain under discussion was sequenced for a study of blood T cell repertoires in COVID-19 (dated by TCRdb to 2018 to 2020). For the wider study: Samples from collaborators originated in the United States, Italy and Spain and spanned both the acute and convalescent phases of COVID-19. The material from the prospective study consisted of cDNA or gDNA derived from T cells, B-cell-depleted T cells, or PBMCs. The dataset comprised deeply sampled blood TCRbeta repertoires from subjects exposed to, actively infected with, or recovered from COVID-19. A freely available public database, intended as a resource for researchers studying the immune response to SARS-CoV-2, is where the repertoires were released. Samples were obtained from the ongoing ImmuneRACE study (first 160 participants) and from 1,254 subjects provided by 6 global collaborators. A de-identified subject ID, COVID-19 status, age in years and sex were almost always included in the sample metadata. Where available, HLA class I and class II types were obtained from metadata supplied by the sample provider rather than from assay-based typing.

Points on this clone: There is no known antigen for this receptor. Qualities for individual bases were not recorded, and no much larger clone is one base off.

TCRbeta CDR3 regions were amplified from genomic DNA by means of the immunoSEQ Assay, a bias-controlled multiplex PCR. The authors' analysis ran thus. Nucleated cell counts per sample were estimated from amplification of reference gene primers within the assay. To quantify the absolute abundance of each unique TCRbeta CDR3 rearrangement, sequence reads were collapsed and filtered. For each sample, productive Simpson clonality was calculated as the square root of Simpson's diversity index across productive rearrangements. Entries here come from immuneACCESS through TCRdb and include only in-frame sequences with V and J called. Some clones fail to appear in such tables; in the studies checked, an unresolved V gene covers under half of the shortfall, and the cause of the remainder is unknown. V and J calls and clone size follow that table, whereas D and trimming were derived from the DNA. The sample table contains some 250,000 clones; only one count was recorded for about nine tenths of them. Over 2% of the sample is in the top ten clones.

Participants in the prospective study were enrolled through a virtual design, were aged about 18 to 90 years, and lived in some 24 United States geographic areas. In the prospective study, participants were assigned to cohorts based on the clinical history participants reported in a screening survey and a study questionnaire. Each participant in the prospective study had whole blood, serum and a nasopharyngeal or oropharyngeal swab collected by mobile phlebotomists. Additional blood draws and questionnaires over an approximately two-month period could optionally be provided by prospective study participants. Before DNA extraction, blood samples from the prospective study were shipped at room temperature or frozen. Counted from cysteine to phenylalanine, this CDR3 has 15 amino acids. The only DNA kept is the CDR3, 45 bases in frame from the first base. CDR1 and CDR2 (SGHDT, YYEEEE) derive from the germline V gene. A distance of 13 bases separates the germline ends of V and J, which lose 3 bases and 1 base respectively.

What the work shows at the level of the full study, not this receptor alone: The amount of clinical and demographic metadata varied by source and participant and was provided uncurated.

The sequenced sample was PBMCs or T cells enriched from blood (not recorded which). The chain was built from TRBV5-6 and TRBJ2-5; TRBD2 is a possible D gene, resting on 6 matching bases. The sequence came from a woman in her forties with acute COVID-19. The nucleotide sequence reads as follows: TGTGCCAGCAGCTGGGACTTGGGCACCCAAGAGACCCAGTACTTC. Its product reads: CASSWDLGTQETQYF.